This TCR beta chain was found in a study of cytomegalovirus exposure and HLA in healthy donors. Background on the study: Both the 100 to 150 validation repertoires and the 666 first-cohort repertoires used the same platform, as reported by a later analysis.

As to this clone: Its antigen is still unknown.

Clones were sequenced by immunoSEQ multiplex PCR, and TCRdb holds only the in-frame ones, with some missing. The data hold some 170,000 clones, with around four fifths observed a single time. The donors belonged to the roughly 120-subject validation cohort, separate from the roughly 710-subject first cohort. There are 15 residues in the CDR3. V was pared by 2 bases and J by 0 bases, with 9 bases between. From germline, CDR1 is KGHSH and CDR2 LQKENI. Study-wide results and limits: Associated with cytomegalovirus, according to the listing, were about 160 TCR beta chains. Subsequent analysis of the approximately 110 validation repertoires found a tendency for first-cohort TCR clusters to co-occur.

The sequencing sample was made of PBMCs. This receptor was identified in a young man in good health and CMV-seropositive. The rearrangement joins TRBV18 to TRBJ2-3; D not resolved. CDR3 sequence (DNA): TGTGCCAGCTCACCAAACAGCCTTAGCACAGATACGCAGTATTTT. Its translation: CASSPNSLSTDTQYF.